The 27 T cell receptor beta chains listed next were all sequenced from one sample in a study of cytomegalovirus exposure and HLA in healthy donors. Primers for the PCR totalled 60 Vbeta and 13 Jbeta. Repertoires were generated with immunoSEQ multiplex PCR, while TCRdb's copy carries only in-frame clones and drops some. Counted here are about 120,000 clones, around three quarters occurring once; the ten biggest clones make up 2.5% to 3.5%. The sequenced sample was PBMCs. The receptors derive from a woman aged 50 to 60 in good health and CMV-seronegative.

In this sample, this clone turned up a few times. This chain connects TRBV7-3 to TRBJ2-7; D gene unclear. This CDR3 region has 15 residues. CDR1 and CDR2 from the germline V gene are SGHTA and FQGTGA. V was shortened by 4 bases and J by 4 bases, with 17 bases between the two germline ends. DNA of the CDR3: TGTGCCAGCAGCTCCAGAAGGTGGGCACCTTACGAGCAGTACTTC. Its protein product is CASSSRRWAPYEQYF.

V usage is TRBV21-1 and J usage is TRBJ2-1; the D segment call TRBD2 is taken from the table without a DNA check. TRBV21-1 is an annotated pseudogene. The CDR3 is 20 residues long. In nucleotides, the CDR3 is TGTGCCAGCAGCAAATCCCAGTTCGGGACTAGCGGGGCCCCCGACAATGAGCAGTTCTTC. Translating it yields CASSKSQFGTSGAPDNEQFF.

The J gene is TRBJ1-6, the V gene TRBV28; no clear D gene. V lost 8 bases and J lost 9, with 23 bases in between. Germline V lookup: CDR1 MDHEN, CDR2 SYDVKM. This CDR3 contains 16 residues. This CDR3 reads CASFSRVQAKASPLHF. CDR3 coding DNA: TGTGCCAGCTTTTCGAGGGTGCAGGCCAAAGCTTCACCCCTCCACTTT.

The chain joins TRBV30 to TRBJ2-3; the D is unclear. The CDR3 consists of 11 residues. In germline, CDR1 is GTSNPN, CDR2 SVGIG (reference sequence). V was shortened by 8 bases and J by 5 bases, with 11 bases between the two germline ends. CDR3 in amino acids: CAARSGDTQYF. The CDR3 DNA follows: TGTGCCGCCAGAAGTGGAGATACGCAGTATTTT.

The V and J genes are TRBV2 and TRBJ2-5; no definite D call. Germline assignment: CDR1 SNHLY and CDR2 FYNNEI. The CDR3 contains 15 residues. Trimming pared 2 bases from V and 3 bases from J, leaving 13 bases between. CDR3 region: CASSESQQLKETQYF. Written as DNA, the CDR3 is TGTGCCAGCAGTGAAAGTCAACAGCTGAAAGAGACCCAGTACTTC.

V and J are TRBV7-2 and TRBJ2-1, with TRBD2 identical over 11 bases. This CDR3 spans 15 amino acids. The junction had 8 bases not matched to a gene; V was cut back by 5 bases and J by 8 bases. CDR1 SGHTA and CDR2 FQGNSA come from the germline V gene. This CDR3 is CASSTGLAGLHEQFF. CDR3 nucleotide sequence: TGTGCCAGCAGCACTGGACTAGCGGGTTTGCATGAGCAGTTCTTC.

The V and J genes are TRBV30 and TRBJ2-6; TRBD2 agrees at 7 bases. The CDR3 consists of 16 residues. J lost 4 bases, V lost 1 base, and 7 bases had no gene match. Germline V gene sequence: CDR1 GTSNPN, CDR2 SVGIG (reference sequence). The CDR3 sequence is CAWSGGGPSGANVLTF. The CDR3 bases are TGTGCCTGGAGTGGGGGGGGACCCTCGGGGGCCAACGTCCTGACTTTC.

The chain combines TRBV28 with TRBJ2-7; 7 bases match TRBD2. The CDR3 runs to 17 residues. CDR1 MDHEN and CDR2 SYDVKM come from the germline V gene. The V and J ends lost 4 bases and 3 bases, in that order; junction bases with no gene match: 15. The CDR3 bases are TGTGCCAGCAGTTCAGAAGCGTCTCCCGCGGGGGACTACGAGCAGTACTTC. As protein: CASSSEASPAGDYEQYF.

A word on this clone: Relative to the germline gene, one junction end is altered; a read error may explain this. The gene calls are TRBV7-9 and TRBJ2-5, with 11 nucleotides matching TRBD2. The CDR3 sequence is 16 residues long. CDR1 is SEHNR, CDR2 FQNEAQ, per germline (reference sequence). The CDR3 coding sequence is TGTTCCAGCAGCCCCAGGACTAGCGGGTACCAAGAGACCCAGTACTTC. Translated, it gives CSSSPRTSGYQETQYF.

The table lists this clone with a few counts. As DNA, the CDR3 is TGTGCCAGTAGTCCAGACAGGGGGTCTGGAAACACCATATATTTT. Translation gives CASSPDRGSGNTIYF. This chain uses TRBV19 with TRBJ1-3, with 9 bases matching TRBD1. The CDR3 sequence is 15 residues long. Germline V gives CDR1 LNHDA, CDR2 SQIVND (reference sequence). J lost 1 base, V lost 5 bases, and 3 bases had no gene match.

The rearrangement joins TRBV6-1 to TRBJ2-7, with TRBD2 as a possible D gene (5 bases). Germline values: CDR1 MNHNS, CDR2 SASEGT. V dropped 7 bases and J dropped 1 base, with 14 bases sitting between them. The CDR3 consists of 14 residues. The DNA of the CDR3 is TGTGCCAGCAAGAAGGACTTTCGTTCCTACGAGCAGTACTTC. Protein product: CASKKDFRSYEQYF.

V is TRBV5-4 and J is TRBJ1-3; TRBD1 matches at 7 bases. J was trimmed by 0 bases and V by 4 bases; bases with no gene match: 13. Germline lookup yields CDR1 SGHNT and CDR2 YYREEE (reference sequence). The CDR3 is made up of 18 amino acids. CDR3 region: CASSRGRPAGGSGNTIYF. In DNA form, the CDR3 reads TGTGCCAGCAGCCGGGGACGGCCGGCAGGGGGCTCTGGAAACACCATATATTTT.

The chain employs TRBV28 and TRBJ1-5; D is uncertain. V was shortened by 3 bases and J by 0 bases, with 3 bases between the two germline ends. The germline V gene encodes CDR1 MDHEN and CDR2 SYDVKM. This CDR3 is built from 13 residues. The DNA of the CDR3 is TGTGCCAGCAGTTTTTATAGCAATCAGCCCCAGCATTTT. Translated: CASSFYSNQPQHF.

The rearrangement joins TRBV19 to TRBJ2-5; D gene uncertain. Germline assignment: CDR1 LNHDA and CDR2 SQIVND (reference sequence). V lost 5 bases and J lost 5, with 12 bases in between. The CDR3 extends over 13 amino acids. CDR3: CASSRIREETQYF. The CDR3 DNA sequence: TGTGCCAGTAGTCGTATCCGAGAGGAGACCCAGTACTTC.

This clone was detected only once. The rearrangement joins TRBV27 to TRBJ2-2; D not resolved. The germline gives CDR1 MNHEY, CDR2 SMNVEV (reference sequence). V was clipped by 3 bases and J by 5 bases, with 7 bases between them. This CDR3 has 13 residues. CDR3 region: CASSLAGTGELFF. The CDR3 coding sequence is TGTGCCAGCAGTTTGGCAGGTACCGGGGAGCTGTTTTTT.

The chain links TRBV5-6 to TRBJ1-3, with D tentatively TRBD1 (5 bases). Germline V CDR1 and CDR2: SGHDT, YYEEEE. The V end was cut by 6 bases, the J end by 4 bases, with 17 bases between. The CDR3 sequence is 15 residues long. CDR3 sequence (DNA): TGTGCCAGCATGCCCTGGCAGGGTCACGGAAACACCATATATTTT. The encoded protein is CASMPWQGHGNTIYF.

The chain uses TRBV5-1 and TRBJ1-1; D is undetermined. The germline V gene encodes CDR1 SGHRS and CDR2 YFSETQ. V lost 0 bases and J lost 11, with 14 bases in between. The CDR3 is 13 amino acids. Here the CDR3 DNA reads TGCGCCAGCAGCTTGGCGGCAGACTTGGCGGCTTTCTTT. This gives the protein CASSLAADLAAFF.

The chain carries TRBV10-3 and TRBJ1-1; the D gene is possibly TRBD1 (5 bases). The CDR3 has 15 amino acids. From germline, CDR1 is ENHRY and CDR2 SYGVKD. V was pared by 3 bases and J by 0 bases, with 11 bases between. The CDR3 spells CAISERAGMNTEAFF. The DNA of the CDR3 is TGTGCCATCAGTGAAAGGGCAGGGATGAACACTGAAGCTTTCTTT.

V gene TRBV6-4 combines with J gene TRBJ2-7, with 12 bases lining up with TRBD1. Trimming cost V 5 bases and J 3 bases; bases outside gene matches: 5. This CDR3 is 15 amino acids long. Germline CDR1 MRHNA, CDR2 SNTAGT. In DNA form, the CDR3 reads TGTGCCAGCAGTCCCGGGACAGGGGGCCTCTACGAGCAGTACTTC. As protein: CASSPGTGGLYEQYF.

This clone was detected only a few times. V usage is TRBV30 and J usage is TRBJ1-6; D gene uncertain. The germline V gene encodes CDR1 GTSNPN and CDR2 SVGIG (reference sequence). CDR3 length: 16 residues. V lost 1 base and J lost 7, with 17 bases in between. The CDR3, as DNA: TGTGCCTGGAGTGGGGTTCGAGGGAGCGACAATTCACCCCTCCACTTT. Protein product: CAWSGVRGSDNSPLHF. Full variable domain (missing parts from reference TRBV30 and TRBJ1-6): SQTIHQWPATLVQPVGSPLSLECTVEGTSNPNLYWYRQAAGRGLQLLFYSVGIGQISSEVPQNLSASRPQDRQFILSSKKLLLSDSGFYLCAWSGVRGSDNSPLHFGNGTRLTVT.

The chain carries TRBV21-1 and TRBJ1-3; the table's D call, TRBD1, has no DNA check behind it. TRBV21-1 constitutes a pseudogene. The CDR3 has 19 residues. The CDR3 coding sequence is TGTGCCAGCAGCAAAGCGCTTTTCGGGACAGGGGACTCTGGAAACACCATATATTTT. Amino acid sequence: CASSKALFGTGDSGNTIYF.

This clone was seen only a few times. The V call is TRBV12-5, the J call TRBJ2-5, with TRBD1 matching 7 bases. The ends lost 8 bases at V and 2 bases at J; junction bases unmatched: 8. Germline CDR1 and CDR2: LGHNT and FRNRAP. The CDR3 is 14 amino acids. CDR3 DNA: TGTGCTAGTTCAGTTGACAGGGTACAAGAGACCCAGTACTTC. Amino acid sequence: CASSVDRVQETQYF.

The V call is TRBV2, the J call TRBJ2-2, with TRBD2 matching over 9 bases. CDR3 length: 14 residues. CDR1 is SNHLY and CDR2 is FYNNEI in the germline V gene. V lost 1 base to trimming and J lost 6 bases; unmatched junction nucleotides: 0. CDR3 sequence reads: CASSEGLAAGELFF. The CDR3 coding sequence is TGTGCCAGCAGTGAAGGACTAGCGGCCGGGGAGCTGTTTTTT.

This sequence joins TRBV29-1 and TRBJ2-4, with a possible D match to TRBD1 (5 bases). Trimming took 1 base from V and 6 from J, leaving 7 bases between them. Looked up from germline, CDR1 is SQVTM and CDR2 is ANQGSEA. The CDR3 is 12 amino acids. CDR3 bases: TGCAGCGTTGAAGCCGACAGAAACATTCAGTACTTC. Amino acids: CSVEADRNIQYF.

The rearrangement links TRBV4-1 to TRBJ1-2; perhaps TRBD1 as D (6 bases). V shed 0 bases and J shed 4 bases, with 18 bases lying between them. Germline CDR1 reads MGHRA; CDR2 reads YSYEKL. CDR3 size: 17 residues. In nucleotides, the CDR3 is TGCGCCAGCAGCCAAGATCAAACAGGGTCTCTGTTCTATGGCTACACCTTC. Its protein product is CASSQDQTGSLFYGYTF.

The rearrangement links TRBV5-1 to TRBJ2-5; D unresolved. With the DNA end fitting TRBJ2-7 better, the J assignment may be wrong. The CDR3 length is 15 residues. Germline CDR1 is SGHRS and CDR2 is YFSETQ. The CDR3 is CASSLESRNIYEQYF. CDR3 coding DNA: TGCGCCAGCAGCTTGGAGTCCAGGAATATCTACGAGCAGTACTTC.

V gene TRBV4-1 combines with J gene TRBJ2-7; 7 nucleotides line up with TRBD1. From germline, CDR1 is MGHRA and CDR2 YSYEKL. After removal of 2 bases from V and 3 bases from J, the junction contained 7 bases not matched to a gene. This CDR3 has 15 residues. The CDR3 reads CASSQNTGTDYEQYF. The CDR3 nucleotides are TGCGCCAGCAGCCAAAATACCGGGACAGACTACGAGCAGTACTTC.